This TCR beta chain was obtained from a study of Graves' ophthalmopathy and Graves' hyperthyroidism. Transcripts of RNA were the source for amplifying TCR beta CDR3 regions. HTBI primers were employed in first-round RT-PCR, then a second-round multiplex PCR followed. TCRdb independently ran MiXCR on the multiplex PCR reads; one entry per CDR3 protein. The sample has almost 750,000 distinct CDR3 sequences, 35% to 50% seen once. Concerning this clonotype itself: A much larger clonotype is one base distant, so this may be a read error.

Looked up from germline, CDR1 is SGHDN and CDR2 is FVKESK. This CDR3 contains 13 residues. The clonotype comes from an adult man with Graves' ophthalmopathy. The chain uses TRBV14 and TRBJ1-1; a weak D match, TRBD1 (5 bases). The sample was peripheral blood. CDR3 sequence: CASSKDGGTEAFF. DNA for the CDR3: TGTGCCAGCAGCAAAGACGGGGGGACTGAAGCTTTCTTT.